Listed below are T cell receptor beta chains from one sample, sequenced in a study of STAT5B mutations in CD4+ large granular lymphocyte leukemia. Measured with immunoSEQ multiplex PCR; TCRdb has only the in-frame clones, and not every one. The sample shows some 8,800 clones, 70% to 85% of them seen only once. Sequenced material: PBMCs. These TCRs come from a man aged 55 to 70 with CD4+ T-cell large granular lymphocyte leukemia. Each CDR3 is given with its conserved first and last residue. Fields, in order: J gene, V gene, D gene, clone size, CDR3 protein, CDR3 DNA. A D gene is named only where the DNA matches it firmly. Only part of the rows carry a size: once, few, many, or a class if the clone is expanded.

J: TRBJ1-1
V: TRBV5-6
D: .
size: once
CDR3: CASSYYQRGNTEAFF
DNA: TGTGCCAGCAGCTATTATCAACGGGGGAACACTGAAGCTTTCTTT

J: TRBJ1-1
V: TRBV11-2
D: TRBD1
size: .
CDR3: CASSTGFGSTEAFF
DNA: TGTGCCAGCTCGACAGGGTTCGGTAGCACTGAAGCTTTCTTT

J: TRBJ2-4
V: TRBV14
D: .
size: .
CDR3: CASSQGGGVGKAKNIQYF
DNA: TGTGCCAGCAGCCAAGGGGGTGGGGTCGGCAAAGCCAAAAACATTCAGTACTTC

J: TRBJ1-5
V: TRBV5-4
D: .
size: .
CDR3: CASSLGGVGPQPQHF
DNA: TGTGCCAGCAGCTTAGGGGGAGTGGGGCCTCAGCCCCAGCATTTT

J: TRBJ2-7
V: TRBV4-2
D: TRBD1
size: few
CDR3: CASSQDFDRERYEQYF
DNA: TGTGCCAGCAGCCAAGATTTCGACAGGGAAAGGTACGAGCAGTACTTC

J: TRBJ1-2
V: TRBV7-9
D: TRBD1
size: .
CDR3: CASSKYGTAINYGYTF
DNA: TGTGCCAGCAGCAAATACGGGACAGCGATTAACTATGGCTACACCTTC

J: TRBJ2-1
V: TRBV7-6
D: .
size: .
CDR3: CASSQASGGVISYNEQFF
DNA: TGTGCCAGCAGCCAAGCGTCAGGAGGAGTCATATCCTACAATGAGCAGTTCTTC

J: TRBJ1-2
V: TRBV30
D: TRBD1
size: .
CDR3: CAWSAGTGRNGYTF
DNA: TGTGCCTGGAGTGCCGGGACAGGGAGGAATGGCTACACCTTC

J: TRBJ2-7
V: TRBV6-5
D: TRBD1
size: once
CDR3: CASRRGRGLYEQYF
DNA: TGTGCCAGCAGGAGGGGCAGGGGGCTGTACGAGCAGTACTTC

J: TRBJ1-2
V: TRBV6-4
D: .
size: few
CDR3: CASSQDGAYGYTF
DNA: TGTGCCAGCAGTCAAGACGGAGCCTATGGCTACACCTTC

J: TRBJ2-2
V: TRBV19
D: .
size: .
CDR3: CASRSGRVGELFF
DNA: TGTGCCAGTAGATCAGGGAGAGTCGGGGAGCTGTTTTTT

J: TRBJ1-1
V: TRBV7-9
D: .
size: .
CDR3: CASSLKGERAEAFF
DNA: TGTGCCAGCAGCTTAAAGGGCGAAAGGGCTGAAGCTTTCTTT

J: TRBJ2-7
V: TRBV7-6
D: .
size: .
CDR3: CASRNSTSKEQYF
DNA: TGTGCCAGTAGGAATAGTACTTCGAAAGAGCAGTACTTC

J: TRBJ2-3
V: TRBV7-2
D: TRBD2
size: once
CDR3: CASSSSGGDTQYF
DNA: TGTGCCAGCAGCTCCAGCGGGGGGGATACGCAGTATTTT

J: TRBJ2-7
V: TRBV2
D: TRBD2
size: .
CDR3: CASRLSGSPEQYF
DNA: TGTGCCAGCAGGCTGAGCGGGAGTCCTGAGCAGTACTTC

J: TRBJ2-1
V: TRBV2
D: .
size: .
CDR3: CATVGLLNEQFF
DNA: TGTGCCACCGTAGGACTCTTAAATGAGCAGTTCTTC

J: TRBJ1-5
V: TRBV10-1
D: .
size: .
CDR3: CASFTGGADQPQHF
DNA: TGCGCCAGTTTCACTGGGGGGGCTGATCAGCCCCAGCATTTT

J: TRBJ2-5
V: TRBV5-4
D: TRBD2
size: .
CDR3: CASSLWTSGGEETQYF
DNA: TGTGCCAGCAGCTTGTGGACTAGCGGAGGGGAAGAGACCCAGTACTTC

J: TRBJ2-7
V: TRBV4-1
D: .
size: .
CDR3: CASSGAYEADEQYF
DNA: TGCGCCAGCAGCGGGGCTTATGAAGCCGACGAGCAGTACTTC

J: TRBJ2-1
V: TRBV4-3
D: .
size: .
CDR3: CASSQDRGRVGNEQFF
DNA: TGCGCCAGCAGCCAAGATCGGGGGAGAGTCGGGAATGAGCAGTTCTTC

J: TRBJ2-1
V: TRBV12-5
D: TRBD2
size: .
CDR3: CASGQGTSGRAGRNEQFF
DNA: TGTGCTAGTGGTCAAGGGACTAGCGGGAGGGCCGGGAGGAATGAGCAGTTCTTC

J: TRBJ2-7
V: TRBV28
D: .
size: .
CDR3: CASSGGAGVLPPYF
DNA: TGTGCCAGCAGTGGGGGGGCGGGAGTCCTTCCTCCGTACTTC

J: TRBJ2-7
V: TRBV4-2
D: TRBD1
size: once
CDR3: CASSHGQEDSYEQYF
DNA: TGTGCCAGCAGCCACGGACAGGAGGATTCCTACGAGCAGTACTTC

J: TRBJ1-1
V: TRBV4-1
D: .
size: .
CDR3: CASSQDRRDRRPGAFF
DNA: TGCGCCAGCAGCCAAGATAGGAGGGACCGACGCCCTGGGGCTTTCTTT

J: TRBJ2-3
V: TRBV28
D: TRBD2
size: .
CDR3: CASKGLADTDTQYF
DNA: TGTGCCAGCAAAGGACTAGCGGACACAGATACGCAGTATTTT

J: TRBJ1-4
V: TRBV28
D: .
size: .
CDR3: CASSFLGDEKLFF
DNA: TGTGCCAGCAGTTTTTTAGGGGATGAAAAACTGTTTTTT

J: TRBJ2-7
V: TRBV19
D: TRBD2
size: .
CDR3: CASSFGGGSYEQYF
DNA: TGTGCCAGTAGTTTTGGGGGGGGGTCCTACGAGCAGTACTTC

J: TRBJ2-7
V: TRBV4-1
D: TRBD1
size: .
CDR3: CASSQDGHRGQVSEQYF
DNA: TGCGCCAGCAGCCAAGACGGACACAGGGGGCAAGTCAGCGAGCAGTACTTC

J: TRBJ2-7
V: TRBV6-1
D: .
size: .
CDR3: CASSEIRDGGLWTYEQYF
DNA: TGTGCCAGCAGCGAAATCCGGGACGGAGGACTCTGGACCTACGAGCAGTACTTC